The text below deals with one T cell receptor (beta chain). Its antigen is unidentified. This record comes from a study of T cell repertoires in cytomegalovirus infection. For the study at large: Epitope selection comprised recently identified HLA-C-restricted CMV epitopes and well-studied HLA-B-restricted CMV epitopes. Both a matching HLA type and CMV infection were indicated by public TCR beta signatures.

TCRdb re-derived calls from the reads in MiXCR, one entry per CDR3 protein. The sample gives fewer than 1,000,000 distinct CDR3 sequences, more than 25% of which show up once; over 11% is in the top ten. Study-wide results and caveats: The ex vivo response was dominated by HLA-C-restricted CMV-specific TCR beta clonotypes. The cumulative frequency of public TCR beta families identified carriers of CMV plus the relevant HLA.

Germline assignment: CDR1 LNHNV and CDR2 YYDKDF (reference sequence). This CDR3 region has 14 residues. With V trimmed by 4 bases and J by 1 base, 2 bases remained unmatched. The rearrangement links TRBV15 to TRBJ2-5, with 8 bases that match TRBD2. The material sequenced was cultured CD8+ T cells from PBMCs, taken from culture after CMV antigen stimulation. This receptor was identified in a human donor in good health (CMV status not recorded). Some clones in this sample may be carry-over from other donors' samples. CDR3 nucleotides: TGTGCCACCAGCATGCGGGGGGCCCAAGAGACCCAGTACTTC. Protein sequence: CATSMRGAQETQYF.